This entry lists 30 T cell receptor beta chains sequenced from one sample in a study of graft-versus-host responses after intestinal transplantation. Using immunoSEQ multiplex PCR, the repertoire was profiled, and TCRdb retains in-frame clones only, with some absent. Found here are 11,000 to 15,000 clones, around a third of them singletons; the top ten hold more than 5.5%. Sequences were derived from alloreactive CD4+ T cells from a mixed lymphocyte reaction culture, sampled before intestinal transplant. Noted subset: CFSE-low proliferating T cells sorted from approximately six-day pre-transplant mixed lymphocyte reaction (GvH or HvG direction). The receptors come from a human patient who received an intestinal transplant.

This clone was seen more than once but under ten times. V is TRBV5-4 and J is TRBJ1-2; 8 bases are a match to TRBD1. Germline CDR1 is SGHNT and CDR2 is YYREEE (reference sequence). Unmatched junction bases numbered 4, after V lost 1 base and J lost 2 bases. There are 15 residues in the CDR3. The CDR3 sequence: CASSLRRGRNYGYTF. CDR3 bases: TGTGCCAGCAGCTTGCGCAGGGGGCGGAACTATGGCTACACCTTC.

The V gene is TRBV9, the J gene TRBJ2-7, with 7 bases identical to TRBD2. In germline, CDR1 is SGDLS, CDR2 YYNGEE. The CDR3 extends over 14 amino acids. V dropped 4 bases and J dropped 0; count of bases not matched to a gene: 4. CDR3 sequence reads: CASSLAAFSYEQYF. In DNA form, the CDR3 reads TGTGCCAGCAGCCTAGCGGCCTTCTCCTACGAGCAGTACTTC.

As DNA, the CDR3 is TGTGCCAGCAGCGTCGGCACTGGAAACACCATATATTTT. Translated: CASSVGTGNTIYF. The chain recombines TRBV9 with TRBJ1-3; D is unclear. With 2 bases removed from V and 2 bases from J, the gap between germline ends came to 5 bases. The V gene's germline CDR1 is SGDLS and CDR2 YYNGEE. The CDR3 length is 13 residues.

This rearrangement joins TRBV6-5 to TRBJ2-7; 7 bases line up with TRBD2. The ends lost 7 bases at V and 4 bases at J; junction bases unmatched: 7. The CDR3 extends over 13 amino acids. Germline lookup yields CDR1 MNHEY and CDR2 SVGAGI. As DNA, the CDR3 is TGTGCCAGCATTACAAGGGGAGGGTACGAGCAGTACTTC. Its translation is CASITRGGYEQYF.

This chain connects TRBV10-2 to TRBJ1-1, with a weak D call TRBD1 (5 bases). The CDR3 has 11 amino acids. In germline, CDR1 is WSHSY, CDR2 SAAADI. V lost 7 bases and J 4 bases, leaving 7 bases between the germline ends. CDR3 sequence (DNA): TGCGCCAGCATGGGGGGCACTGAAGCTTTCTTT. It specifies CASMGGTEAFF.

The gene calls are TRBV2 and TRBJ2-6; no definite D call. The ends were cut back, 5 bases at V and 0 bases at J, with 5 bases in the middle. From germline, CDR1 is SNHLY and CDR2 FYNNEI. This CDR3 comprises 14 residues. The CDR3 is CASSLRSGANVLTF. CDR3 in DNA: TGTGCCAGCAGTCTACGCTCTGGGGCCAACGTCCTGACTTTC.

This clone was observed a handful of times. The CDR3 region is CASRVGLNTEAFF. In DNA, the CDR3 is TGTGCCAGCAGGGTGGGTCTGAACACTGAAGCTTTCTTT. The chain links TRBV11-3 to TRBJ1-1, with D unclear. V was pared by 6 bases and J by 0 bases, with 8 bases between. Per germline, CDR1 SGHNT and CDR2 YENEEA. The CDR3 runs to 13 residues.

The chain employs TRBV16 and TRBJ2-7, with 12 bases fitting TRBD1. CDR1 is KGHSY and CDR2 is FQNENV in the germline V gene. Trimming removed 4 bases from V and 5 bases from J; junction bases left unmatched: 6. This CDR3 is 15 amino acids long. The CDR3 bases are TGTGCCAGCAGCCTCCGGGACAGGGGGCGGCACGAGCAGTACTTC. It encodes CASSLRDRGRHEQYF.

CDR3 residues: CAWSGGLSSYNEQFF. CDR3 nucleotide sequence: TGTGCCTGGAGTGGTGGCCTTAGCTCCTACAATGAGCAGTTCTTC. V is TRBV30 and J is TRBJ2-1; D remains ambiguous. This CDR3 comprises 15 residues. The germline V gene encodes CDR1 GTSNPN and CDR2 SVGIG (reference sequence). Between the trimmed V and J ends, which lost 1 base and 0 bases, there was a span of 10 bases.

The CDR3 region is CASSANFQGEAFF. The DNA of the CDR3 is TGTGCCAGCAGCGCCAACTTTCAGGGTGAAGCTTTCTTT. The chain carries TRBV7-3 and TRBJ1-1; maybe TRBD1 (5 bases). The CDR3 spans 13 residues. CDR1 and CDR2 (germline): SGHTA, FQGTGA. Trimming took 5 bases from V and 7 from J, leaving 14 bases between them.

CDR3 coding DNA: TGTGCCAGCAGCTTAGCGCGAGTTCTGCAGTTCTTC. Translating it yields CASSLARVLQFF. The rearrangement links TRBV7-2 to TRBJ2-1; no reliable D call. Trimming left V 0 bases short and J 12 bases short, with 9 bases between. Germline values: CDR1 SGHTA, CDR2 FQGNSA. CDR3 length: 12 residues.

This clone has more than one count but fewer than ten. This chain links TRBV25-1 with TRBJ1-1; D is possibly TRBD1 (5 bases). Looked up from germline, CDR1 is MGHDK and CDR2 is SYGVNS. The CDR3 runs to 15 residues. The V and J ends lost 5 bases and 1 base respectively, with 14 bases between them. The CDR3 bases are TGTGCCAGCAGTCGCCGGGGCCACGAGAACACTGAAGCTTTCTTT. The encoded protein is CASSRRGHENTEAFF.

This clone has more than one count but fewer than ten. The chain carries TRBV5-1 and TRBJ2-2, with TRBD2 identical over 10 bases. Germline loops: CDR1 SGHRS, CDR2 YFSETQ. V lost 3 bases to trimming and J lost 0 bases; unmatched junction nucleotides: 8. The CDR3 has 18 amino acids. The CDR3 coding sequence is TGCGCCAGCAGCTCCGGAGCGGGAGGGCCGGCGAACACCGGGGAGCTGTTTTTT. Protein: CASSSGAGGPANTGELFF.

The chain combines TRBV27 with TRBJ2-7; 9 nucleotides align to TRBD2. The junction had 3 bases not matched to a gene; V was cut back by 4 bases and J by 2 bases. The CDR3 is 14 residues long. In germline, CDR1 is MNHEY, CDR2 SMNVEV (reference sequence). The CDR3 reads CASSWASGTYEQYF. The CDR3 DNA reads as TGTGCCAGCAGTTGGGCTAGCGGGACCTACGAGCAGTACTTC.

This clone turned up a few times. A read error may produce the germline difference seen at one junction end. V and J are TRBV5-1 and TRBJ2-5, with 9 bases lining up with TRBD2. The J call may be in error: the DNA end matches TRBJ2-7 better. The CDR3 sequence is 16 residues long. Germline CDR1 reads SGHRS; CDR2 reads YFSETQ. CDR3 sequence reads: CAISLSSGRYSYEQYF. In DNA, the CDR3 is TGCGCCATCAGCTTGTCAAGCGGGAGGTACTCCTACGAGCAGTACTTC.

The chain carries TRBV27 and TRBJ1-2; 7 bases agree with TRBD1. The CDR3 loop spans 14 amino acids. Germline trimming cut 3 bases from V and 3 bases from J; bases unmatched to any gene: 4. Germline CDR1 reads MNHEY; CDR2 reads SMNVEV (reference sequence). CDR3: CASSFGQGDYGYTF. The CDR3 region has the DNA TGTGCCAGCAGTTTCGGTCAGGGGGACTATGGCTACACCTTC.

By sample fraction, this clone is medium-sized. The chain has TRBV27 and TRBJ2-2, with a possible D match to TRBD1 (5 bases). CDR3 length equals 14 residues. Germline CDR1 is MNHEY and CDR2 is SMNVEV (reference sequence). Deletions cut 7 bases from V and 5 bases from J, with 14 bases between. The CDR3 DNA sequence: TGTGCCAGCAACGCGACCCCAGGGACCGGGGAGCTGTTTTTT. Translation: CASNATPGTGELFF.

The genes are TRBV13 and TRBJ1-1; a weak D match, TRBD1 (5 bases). The CDR3 is 14 residues long. Germline V gene lookup returns CDR1 PRHDT and CDR2 FYEKMQ (reference sequence). The ends were cut back, 5 bases at V and 3 bases at J, with 13 bases in the middle. The CDR3, as DNA: TGTGCCAGCAGCCCCCGGGACCTCTACACTGAAGCTTTCTTT. Amino acids: CASSPRDLYTEAFF. Full variable domain (missing parts from reference TRBV13 and TRBJ1-1): AAGVIQSPRHLIKEKRETATLKCYPIPRHDTVYWYQQGPGQDPQFLISFYEKMQSDKGSIPDRFSAQQFSDYHSELNMSSLELGDSALYFCASSPRDLYTEAFFGQGTRLTVV.

This chain uses TRBV6-5 with TRBJ2-7; 11 bases are a match to TRBD1. The V and J ends lost 4 bases and 6 bases, in that order; junction bases with no gene match: 8. Per the germline V gene, CDR1 is MNHEY and CDR2 is SVGAGI. The CDR3 spans 15 residues. The CDR3 DNA sequence: TGTGCCAGCAGTTCTGGGACAGGGGGGGAGGCCGAGCAGTACTTC. It is translated as CASSSGTGGEAEQYF.

The chain employs TRBV18 and TRBJ2-6, with D possibly being TRBD1 (5 bases). The CDR3 covers 16 residues. Trimming left V 1 base short and J 2 bases short, with 9 bases between. Germline V lookup: CDR1 KGHSH, CDR2 LQKENI. CDR3 in DNA: TGTGCCAGCTCACCACTGGCAGGGACTGGGGCCAACGTCCTGACTTTC. As protein: CASSPLAGTGANVLTF.

V is TRBV7-2 and J is TRBJ2-7; the D gene is possibly TRBD1 (6 bases). The CDR3 has 15 amino acids. The germline CDR1 and CDR2 sequences are SGHTA and FQGNSA. V shed 3 bases and J shed 7 bases, with 19 bases lying between them. The CDR3 DNA follows: TGTGCCAGCAGCTTGTCTGGGCAGGGGTGGGAAGAGCAGTACTTC. This codes for CASSLSGQGWEEQYF.

The chain joins TRBV9 to TRBJ1-2; D is unresolved. CDR1 and CDR2 (germline): SGDLS, YYNGEE. This CDR3 comprises 12 residues. Trimming took 3 bases from V and 5 from J, leaving 8 bases between them. CDR3 amino acids: CASSARPYGYTF. CDR3 nucleotides: TGTGCCAGCAGCGCCCGTCCTTATGGCTACACCTTC.

The J gene is TRBJ1-1, the V gene TRBV5-1; 8 nucleotides agree with TRBD1. J lost 8 bases, V lost 5 bases, and 11 bases had no gene match. The CDR3 extends over 14 amino acids. Germline V lookup: CDR1 SGHRS, CDR2 YFSETQ. CDR3: CASSRGQGPSEAFF. The DNA of the CDR3 is TGCGCCAGCAGTAGAGGACAGGGCCCTTCGGAAGCTTTCTTT. The full variable domain, in which reference TRBV5-1 and TRBJ1-1 provide the parts outside the CDR3, is KAGVTQTPRYLIKTRGQQVTLSCSPISGHRSVSWYQQTPGQGLQFLFEYFSETQRNKGNFPGRFSGRQFSNSRSEMNVSTLELGDSALYLCASSRGQGPSEAFFGQGTRLTVV.

This CDR3 is CASSLVGIEQFF. The CDR3 DNA reads as TGTGCCAGCAGCTTAGTTGGCATTGAGCAGTTCTTC. The J gene is TRBJ2-1, the V gene TRBV7-3; D gene unclear. Trimming removed 2 bases at V and 9 bases at J, with 8 bases between. There are 12 residues in the CDR3. The germline V gene has CDR1 SGHTA and CDR2 FQGTGA.

The V and J genes are TRBV5-1 and TRBJ2-1; possible D gene TRBD1, 6 bases. Germline-derived CDR1 and CDR2 are SGHRS and YFSETQ. V lost 3 bases and J 4 bases, leaving 17 bases between the germline ends. The CDR3 sequence is 16 residues long. In DNA form, the CDR3 reads TGCGCCAGCAGCTCTTCTACAGGGCATGTATACAATGAGCAGTTCTTC. Translating it yields CASSSSTGHVYNEQFF.

The rearrangement uses TRBV18 and TRBJ1-5; D unclear. CDR1 is KGHSH, CDR2 LQKENI, per germline. Trimming took 3 bases from V and 0 from J, leaving 9 bases between them. The CDR3 is 15 amino acids. DNA of the CDR3: TGTGCCAGCTCACCTCTGGGGTATAGCAATCAGCCCCAGCATTTT. The encoded protein is CASSPLGYSNQPQHF.

The chain is built from TRBV28 and TRBJ1-5; D might be TRBD1 (6 bases). Trimming took off 4 bases at V and 11 bases at J, with 12 bases between the two ends. CDR3 size: 12 residues. Germline V lookup: CDR1 MDHEN, CDR2 SYDVKM. The CDR3 is CASSSATGAQHF. In nucleotides, the CDR3 is TGTGCCAGCAGTTCTGCGACAGGAGCCCAGCATTTT.

This clone occurred a few times. The junction shows a germline mismatch at one end, possibly a read error. V is TRBV5-1 and J is TRBJ2-5; D unclear. The germline V gene has CDR1 SGHRS and CDR2 YFSETQ. The length of the CDR3 is 14 residues. CDR3 sequence reads: CASSFRAVVGIQYF. DNA of the CDR3: TGTGCCAGCAGCTTCCGCGCGGTCGTAGGAATCCAGTACTTC. The full variable domain, its missing parts supplied by reference TRBV5-1 and TRBJ2-5, is KAGVTQTPRYLIKTRGQQVTLSCSPISGHRSVSWYQQTPGQGLQFLFEYFSETQRNKGNFPGRFSGRQFSNSRSEMNVSTLELGDSALYLCASSFRAVVGIQYFGPGTRLLVL.

This rearrangement joins TRBV30 to TRBJ1-5; D gene uncertain. Looked up from germline, CDR1 is GTSNPN and CDR2 is SVGIG (reference sequence). The CDR3 spans 13 residues. Trimming stripped 2 bases from V and 2 bases from J, with 7 bases between. CDR3 sequence: CAWSREGNQPQHF. CDR3 nucleotides: TGTGCCTGGAGTCGGGAGGGCAATCAGCCCCAGCATTTT.

The chain links TRBV7-7 to TRBJ2-2; 13 bases map to TRBD2. The CDR3 loop spans 16 amino acids. Germline lookup yields CDR1 SSHAT and CDR2 FNYEAQ (reference sequence). V lost 5 bases to trimming and J lost 5 bases; unmatched junction nucleotides: 5. The CDR3 loop is CASSPGLAGKTGELFF. CDR3 in DNA: TGTGCCAGCAGCCCGGGACTAGCGGGAAAAACCGGGGAGCTGTTTTTT.